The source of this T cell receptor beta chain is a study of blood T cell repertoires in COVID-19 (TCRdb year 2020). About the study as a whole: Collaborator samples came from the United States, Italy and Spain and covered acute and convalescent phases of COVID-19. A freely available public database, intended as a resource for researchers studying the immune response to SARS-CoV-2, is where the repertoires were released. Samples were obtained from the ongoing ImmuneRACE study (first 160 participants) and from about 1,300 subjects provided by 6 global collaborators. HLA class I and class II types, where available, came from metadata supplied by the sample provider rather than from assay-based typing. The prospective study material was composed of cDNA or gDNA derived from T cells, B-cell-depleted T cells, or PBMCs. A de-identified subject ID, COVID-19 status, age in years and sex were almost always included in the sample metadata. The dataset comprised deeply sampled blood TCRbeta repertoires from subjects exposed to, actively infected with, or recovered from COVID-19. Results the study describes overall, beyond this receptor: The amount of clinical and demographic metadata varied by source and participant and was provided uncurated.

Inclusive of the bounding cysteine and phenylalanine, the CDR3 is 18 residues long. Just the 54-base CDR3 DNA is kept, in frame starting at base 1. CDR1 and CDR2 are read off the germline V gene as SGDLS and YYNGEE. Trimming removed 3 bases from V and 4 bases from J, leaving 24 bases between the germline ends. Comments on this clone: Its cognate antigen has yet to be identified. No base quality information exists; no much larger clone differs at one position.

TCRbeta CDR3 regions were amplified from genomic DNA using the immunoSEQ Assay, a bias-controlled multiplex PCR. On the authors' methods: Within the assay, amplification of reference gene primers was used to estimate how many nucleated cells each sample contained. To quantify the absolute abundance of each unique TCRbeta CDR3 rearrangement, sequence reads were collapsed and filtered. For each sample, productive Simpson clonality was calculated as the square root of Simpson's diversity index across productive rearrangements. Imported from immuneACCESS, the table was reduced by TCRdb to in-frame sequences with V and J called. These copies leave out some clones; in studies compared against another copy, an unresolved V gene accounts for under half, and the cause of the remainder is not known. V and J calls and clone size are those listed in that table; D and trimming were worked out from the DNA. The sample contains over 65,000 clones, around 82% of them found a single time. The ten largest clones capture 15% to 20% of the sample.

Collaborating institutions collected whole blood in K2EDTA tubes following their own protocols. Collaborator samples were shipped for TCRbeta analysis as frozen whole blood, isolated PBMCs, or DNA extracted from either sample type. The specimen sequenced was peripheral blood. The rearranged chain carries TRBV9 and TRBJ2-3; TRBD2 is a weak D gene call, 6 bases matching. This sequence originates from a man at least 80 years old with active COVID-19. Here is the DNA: TGTGCCAGCAGCGACGGCCCCCCCGGGACTCCAGGCCCAGATACGCAGTATTTT. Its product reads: CASSDGPPGTPGPDTQYF.